The clone carrying this TCR beta chain has just a few counts. Its antigen remains unknown. The isolated RNA, all of it, was reverse transcribed, so expressed TCRB transcripts were what got sequenced. Here immunoSEQ multiplex PCR was the method, and the copy in TCRdb shows in-frame clones only, minus some. The table lists hundreds of thousands of clones, approximately 11% of them singletons. This record belongs to a study of beta chain features in type 1 diabetes. Study results and caveats: Possibly, sequencing cDNA over-represented cells that had high TCR expression levels.

This clonotype originated in a woman in her 30s in good health. The sequenced sample consisted of naive CD4+ T cells from blood.

The CDR3, as DNA: TGTGCCAGCAGCCAAGATAAGCTAGTAAGAAGCACCGGGGAGCTGTTTTTT. Protein sequence: CASSQDKLVRSTGELFF. The rearrangement joins TRBV4-2 to TRBJ2-2, with D unresolved. Germline CDR1 LGHNA, CDR2 YNFKEQ. Between the trimmed V and J ends, which lost 0 bases and 4 bases, there was a span of 15 bases. The CDR3 is 17 residues long.